The 17 T cell receptor beta chains in this list originate from one sample, sequenced in a study of vaccination and CD4 T cells after COVID-19. Which antigens these TCRs recognize remains unknown. Treatment denoted: approximately 11-day PBMC culture with coronavirus spike peptide pools or control peptides (ViraFEST assay). Scientists ran DNA taken from cultured CD4+ T cells through the Oncomine TCR Beta short-read assay for sequencing. TCRdb fed the PCR reads into MiXCR, producing one record per CDR3 protein. Of roughly 10,000 distinct CDR3 sequences listed, less than 60% are singletons. The sequenced material came from CD4+ T cells from blood, cultured in vitro. The receptors were sampled from a human donor who had recovered from COVID-19.

The chain carries TRBV18 and TRBJ1-6; 8 nucleotides agree with TRBD1. Germline assignment: CDR1 KGHSH and CDR2 LQKENI. This CDR3 contains 17 residues. Unmatched junction bases numbered 5, after V lost 2 bases and J lost 2 bases. In nucleotides, the CDR3 is TGTGCCAGCTCACCAGGCAGGACAGGGACCTATAATTCACCCCTCCACTTT. Its protein product is CASSPGRTGTYNSPLHF.

Only one count was recorded for this clonotype. This sequence joins TRBV18 and TRBJ2-5; D unresolved. The germline V gene encodes CDR1 KGHSH and CDR2 LQKENI. The CDR3 consists of 13 residues. V was clipped by 4 bases and J by 3 bases, with 9 bases between them. CDR3 nucleotides: TGTGCCAGCTCACTTGCCCTAGAAGAGACCCAGTACTTC. This sequence encodes CASSLALEETQYF.

The chain carries TRBV30 and TRBJ2-7, with D perhaps being TRBD1 or TRBD2 (7 bases each). V was pared by 0 bases and J by 5 bases, with 29 bases between. From germline, CDR1 is GTSNPN and CDR2 SVGIG (reference sequence). This CDR3 contains 19 residues. The CDR3 is CAWSVSWTYRGGMTHEQYF. The CDR3 DNA reads as TGTGCCTGGAGTGTTTCTTGGACCTACAGGGGAGGGATGACCCACGAGCAGTACTTC.

The sample holds a few counts of this clonotype. The rearrangement joins TRBV10-1 to TRBJ1-2; TRBD1 is a possible D gene (5 bases). The V gene lost 4 bases and the J gene lost 4 bases, with 10 bases spanning the gap. Looked up from germline, CDR1 is WNHNN and CDR2 is SYGVQD (reference sequence). CDR3 length: 13 residues. The CDR3, as DNA: TGCGCCAGCAGTGGGGACGGATTCTATGGCTACACCTTC. Translated: CASSGDGFYGYTF.

This clonotype appeared a few times. The chain combines TRBV27 with TRBJ1-3; 11 bases align to TRBD1. The CDR3 has 15 amino acids. Trimming removed 6 bases from V and 7 bases from J; junction bases left unmatched: 8. Germline V gene data show CDR1 as MNHEY and CDR2 as SMNVEV (reference sequence). CDR3: CASRKGGQGANTIYF. DNA of the CDR3: TGTGCCAGCAGAAAAGGAGGACAGGGGGCGAACACCATATATTTT.

V and J are TRBV6-5 and TRBJ1-5; D gene uncertain. The CDR3 runs to 13 residues. Per germline, CDR1 MNHEY and CDR2 SVGAGI. V was clipped by 1 base and J by 5 bases, with 6 bases between them. CDR3 sequence reads: CASSYFGDQPQHF. CDR3 in DNA: TGTGCCAGCAGTTACTTTGGGGATCAGCCCCAGCATTTT.

In its sample, this clonotype was seen a few times. The V and J genes are TRBV7-8 and TRBJ2-6, with TRBD1 matching over 7 bases. CDR3 length: 22 residues. Unmatched junction bases numbered 20, after V lost 1 base and J lost 2 bases. CDR1 and CDR2 from the germline V gene are SGHVS and FQNEAQ. CDR3 residues: CASSLGYRGGGNLPAGANVLTF. Written as DNA, the CDR3 is TGTGCCAGCAGCTTAGGTTATCGAGGGGGCGGAAATTTACCTGCTGGGGCCAACGTCCTGACTTTC.

This clonotype occurred a few times. V gene TRBV7-8 combines with J gene TRBJ1-2; the D is unclear. The CDR3 length is 15 residues. V was clipped by 5 bases and J by 0 bases, with 13 bases between them. Germline V lookup: CDR1 SGHVS, CDR2 FQNEAQ. The CDR3 protein is CASSPIPGANYGYTF. CDR3 coding DNA: TGTGCCAGCAGCCCTATCCCGGGAGCTAACTATGGCTACACCTTC.

This chain uses TRBV5-6 with TRBJ2-7, with D possibly matching TRBD1 (5 bases). Germline lookup yields CDR1 SGHDT and CDR2 YYEEEE. CDR3 size: 14 residues. The V end was cut by 6 bases, the J end by 1 base, with 14 bases between. For the CDR3, the DNA is TGTGCCAGCAACCGGTGGCAGGGATCCTACGAGCAGTACTTC. This sequence encodes CASNRWQGSYEQYF. The entire variable domain, with the rest obtained from reference TRBV5-6 and TRBJ2-7, is as follows: DAGVTQSPTHLIKTRGQQVTLRCSPKSGHDTVSWYQQALGQGPQFIFQYYEEEERQRGNFPDRFSGHQFPNYSSELNVNALLLGDSALYLCASNRWQGSYEQYFGPGTRLTVT.

This chain links TRBV7-2 with TRBJ2-3; D unresolved. The V end lost 5 bases, the J end lost 2 bases, and 17 bases lay between the germline ends. This CDR3 is built from 16 residues. The germline V gene encodes CDR1 SGHTA and CDR2 FQGNSA. The chain's CDR3 is CASSPQHLRNTDTQYF. In DNA, the CDR3 is TGTGCCAGCAGCCCCCAGCACCTCCGAAACACAGATACGCAGTATTTT.

The rearrangement links TRBV7-9 to TRBJ1-2; D remains ambiguous. CDR3 length equals 12 residues. The germline CDR1 and CDR2 sequences are SEHNR and FQNEAQ (reference sequence). V gave up 5 bases and J gave up 4 bases, with 8 bases separating them. The CDR3 here is CASSPVSYGYTF. Here the CDR3 DNA reads TGTGCCAGCAGCCCTGTCTCCTATGGCTACACCTTC.

The rearrangement uses TRBV4-1 and TRBJ2-5; D gene uncertain. Trimming pared 1 base from V and 1 base from J, leaving 4 bases between. The V gene's germline CDR1 is MGHRA and CDR2 YSYEKL. The CDR3 length is 13 residues. CDR3 in DNA: TGCGCCAGCAGCCAAGGTGTCCAAGAGACCCAGTACTTC. Encoded protein: CASSQGVQETQYF.

The CDR3 reads CSARPPGPSSYNEQFF. CDR3 nucleotides: TGCAGTGCTCGACCCCCGGGACCAAGCTCCTACAATGAGCAGTTCTTC. The V gene is TRBV20-1, the J gene TRBJ2-1; D may match TRBD1 or TRBD2 (5 bases each). Trimming took 5 bases from V and 0 from J, leaving 17 bases between them. CDR3 length: 16 residues. Germline CDR1 reads DFQATT; CDR2 reads SNEGSKA (reference sequence).

This clonotype was found a few times. The rearrangement uses TRBV27 and TRBJ1-6; D is unclear. Between the trimmed V and J ends, which lost 5 bases and 0 bases, there was a span of 11 bases. Germline values: CDR1 MNHEY, CDR2 SMNVEV (reference sequence). The CDR3 has 16 amino acids. The CDR3 DNA sequence: TGTGCCAGCAGTGCTAGGCGAAGCTCCTATAATTCACCCCTCCACTTT. Its translation is CASSARRSSYNSPLHF.

This sequence joins TRBV27 and TRBJ1-3; no clear D gene. V was shortened by 3 bases and J by 8 bases, with 11 bases between the two germline ends. The germline CDR1 and CDR2 sequences are MNHEY and SMNVEV (reference sequence). CDR3 length: 13 amino acids. The CDR3 loop reads CASSFSGGDTIYF. The CDR3 DNA reads as TGTGCCAGCAGTTTCTCGGGAGGAGACACCATATATTTT.

The J gene is TRBJ1-3, the V gene TRBV7-2; no firm D call. Trimming took off 5 bases at V and 4 bases at J, with 15 bases between the two ends. Germline V gene lookup returns CDR1 SGHTA and CDR2 FQGNSA. This CDR3 has 15 residues. DNA for the CDR3: TGTGCCAGCAGCGCAGCCTTGGGCCCCGGAAACACCATATATTTT. Protein product: CASSAALGPGNTIYF.

The chain is built from TRBV10-3 and TRBJ1-6; possibly TRBD1 for D (5 bases). Germline V gene data show CDR1 as ENHRY and CDR2 as SYGVKD. Trimming stripped 2 bases from V and 0 bases from J, with 8 bases between. The CDR3 contains 16 residues. CDR3 sequence: CAISEGGSSYNSPLHF. The CDR3 DNA sequence: TGTGCCATCAGTGAGGGGGGGAGCTCCTATAATTCACCCCTCCACTTT.